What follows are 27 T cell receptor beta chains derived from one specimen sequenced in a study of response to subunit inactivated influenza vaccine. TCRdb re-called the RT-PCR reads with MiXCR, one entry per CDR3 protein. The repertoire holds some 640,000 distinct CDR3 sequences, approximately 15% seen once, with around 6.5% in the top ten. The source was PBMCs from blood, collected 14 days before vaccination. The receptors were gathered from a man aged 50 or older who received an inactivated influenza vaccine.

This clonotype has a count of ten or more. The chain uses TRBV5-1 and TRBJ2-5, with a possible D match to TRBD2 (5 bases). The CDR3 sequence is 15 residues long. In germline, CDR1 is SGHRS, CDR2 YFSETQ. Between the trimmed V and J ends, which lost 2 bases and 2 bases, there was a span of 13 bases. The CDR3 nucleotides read TGCGCCAGCAGCTTCCACCGAGGACTGCAAGAGACCCAGTACTTC. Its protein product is CASSFHRGLQETQYF.

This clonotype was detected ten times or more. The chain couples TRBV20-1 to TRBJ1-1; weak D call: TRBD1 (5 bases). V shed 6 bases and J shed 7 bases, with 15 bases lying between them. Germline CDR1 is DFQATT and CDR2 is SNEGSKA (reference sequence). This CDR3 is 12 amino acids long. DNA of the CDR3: TGCAGTGCCCCGGGGGATTTTGTTGAAGCTTTCTTT. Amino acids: CSAPGDFVEAFF.

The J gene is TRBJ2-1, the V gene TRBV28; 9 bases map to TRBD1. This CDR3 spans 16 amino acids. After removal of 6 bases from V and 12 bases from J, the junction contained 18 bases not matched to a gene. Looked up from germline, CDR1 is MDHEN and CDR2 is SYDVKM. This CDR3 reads CASSLQGAKRWLRQFF. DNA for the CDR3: TGTGCCAGCAGCCTACAGGGGGCTAAGAGGTGGTTGAGGCAGTTCTTC.

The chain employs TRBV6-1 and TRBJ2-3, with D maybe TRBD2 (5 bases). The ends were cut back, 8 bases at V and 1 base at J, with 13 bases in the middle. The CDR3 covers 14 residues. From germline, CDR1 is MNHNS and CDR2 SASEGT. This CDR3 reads CASRGAGGTDTQYF. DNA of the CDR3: TGTGCCAGCCGCGGCGCGGGTGGCACAGATACGCAGTATTTT.

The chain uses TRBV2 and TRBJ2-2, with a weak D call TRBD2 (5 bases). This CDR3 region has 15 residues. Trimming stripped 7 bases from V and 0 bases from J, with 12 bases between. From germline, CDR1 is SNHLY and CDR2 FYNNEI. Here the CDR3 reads CASKAVSANTGELFF. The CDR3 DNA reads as TGTGCCAGCAAGGCGGTTAGCGCGAACACCGGGGAGCTGTTTTTT. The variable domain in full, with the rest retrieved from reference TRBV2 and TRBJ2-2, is EPEVTQTPSHQVTQMGQEVILRCVPISNHLYFYWYRQILGQKVEFLVSFYNNEISEKSEIFDDQFSVERPDGSNFTLKIRSTKLEDSAMYFCASKAVSANTGELFFGEGSRLTVL.

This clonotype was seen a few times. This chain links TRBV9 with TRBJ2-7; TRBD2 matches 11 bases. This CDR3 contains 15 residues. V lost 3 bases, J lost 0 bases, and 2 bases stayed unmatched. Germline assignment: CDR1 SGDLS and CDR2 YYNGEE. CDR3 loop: CASSAGLAGSYEQYF. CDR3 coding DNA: TGTGCCAGCAGCGCCGGACTAGCGGGCTCCTACGAGCAGTACTTC.

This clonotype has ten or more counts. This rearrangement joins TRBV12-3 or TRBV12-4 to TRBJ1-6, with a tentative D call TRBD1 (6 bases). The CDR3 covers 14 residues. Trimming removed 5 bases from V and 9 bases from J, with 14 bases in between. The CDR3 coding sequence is TGTGCCAGCAGTCCCCAGGGGCATGGTTCACCCCTCCACTTT. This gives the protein CASSPQGHGSPLHF.

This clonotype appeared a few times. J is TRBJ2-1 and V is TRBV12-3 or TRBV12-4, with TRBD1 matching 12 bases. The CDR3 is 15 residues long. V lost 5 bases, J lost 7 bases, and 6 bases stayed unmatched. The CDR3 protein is CASSGPGQGANEQFF. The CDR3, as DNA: TGTGCCAGCAGTGGCCCGGGACAGGGGGCAAATGAGCAGTTCTTC.

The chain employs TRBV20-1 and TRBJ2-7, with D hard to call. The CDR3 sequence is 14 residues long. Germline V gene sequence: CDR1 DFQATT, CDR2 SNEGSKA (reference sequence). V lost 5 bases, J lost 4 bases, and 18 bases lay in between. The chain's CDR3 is CSARKKTASYEQYF. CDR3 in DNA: TGCAGTGCTCGCAAAAAGACCGCTTCGTACGAGCAGTACTTC.

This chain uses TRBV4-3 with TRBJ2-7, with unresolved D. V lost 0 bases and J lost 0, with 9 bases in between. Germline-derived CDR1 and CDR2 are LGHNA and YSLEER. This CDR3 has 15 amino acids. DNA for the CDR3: TGCGCCAGCAGCCAAGACCCGTTTAGCTCCTACGAGCAGTACTTC. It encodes CASSQDPFSSYEQYF.

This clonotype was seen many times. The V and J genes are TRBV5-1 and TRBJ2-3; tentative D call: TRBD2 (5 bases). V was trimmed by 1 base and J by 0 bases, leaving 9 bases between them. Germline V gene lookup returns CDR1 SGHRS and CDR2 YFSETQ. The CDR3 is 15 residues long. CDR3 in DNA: TGCGCCAGCAGCTTGACTAGTACTAGCACAGATACGCAGTATTTT. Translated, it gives CASSLTSTSTDTQYF.

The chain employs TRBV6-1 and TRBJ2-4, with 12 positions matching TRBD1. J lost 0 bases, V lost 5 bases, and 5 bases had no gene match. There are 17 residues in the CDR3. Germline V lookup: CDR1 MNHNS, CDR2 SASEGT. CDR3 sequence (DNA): TGTGCCAGCAGTCGGGGACAGGGGGCCGGAGCCAAAAACATTCAGTACTTC. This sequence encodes CASSRGQGAGAKNIQYF.

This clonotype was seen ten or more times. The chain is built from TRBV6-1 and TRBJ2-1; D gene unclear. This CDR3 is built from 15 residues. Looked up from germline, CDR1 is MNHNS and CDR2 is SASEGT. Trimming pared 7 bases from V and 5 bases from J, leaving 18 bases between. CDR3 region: CASIERPAPDNEQFF. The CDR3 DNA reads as TGTGCCAGCATCGAACGACCCGCCCCCGACAATGAGCAGTTCTTC.

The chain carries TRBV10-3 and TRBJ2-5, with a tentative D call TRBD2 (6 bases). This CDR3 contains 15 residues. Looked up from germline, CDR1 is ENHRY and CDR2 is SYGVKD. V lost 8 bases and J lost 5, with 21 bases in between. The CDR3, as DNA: TGTGCCATCGCCAAAGGGCGGGACGCCAGCGAGACCCAGTACTTC. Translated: CAIAKGRDASETQYF.

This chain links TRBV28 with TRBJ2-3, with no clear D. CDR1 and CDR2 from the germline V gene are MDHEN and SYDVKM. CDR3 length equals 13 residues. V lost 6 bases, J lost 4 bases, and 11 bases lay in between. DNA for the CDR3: TGTGCCAGCAGCCCGAGCCTTTCAGATACGCAGTATTTT. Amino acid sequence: CASSPSLSDTQYF.

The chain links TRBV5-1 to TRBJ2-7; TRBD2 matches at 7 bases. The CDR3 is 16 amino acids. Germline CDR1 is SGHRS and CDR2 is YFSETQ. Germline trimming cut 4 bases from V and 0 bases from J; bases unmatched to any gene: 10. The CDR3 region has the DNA TGCGCCAGCAGCCCAACCCTAGCGGCAAGCTCCTACGAGCAGTACTTC. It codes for CASSPTLAASSYEQYF. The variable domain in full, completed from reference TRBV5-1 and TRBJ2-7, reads KAGVTQTPRYLIKTRGQQVTLSCSPISGHRSVSWYQQTPGQGLQFLFEYFSETQRNKGNFPGRFSGRQFSNSRSEMNVSTLELGDSALYLCASSPTLAASSYEQYFGPGTRLTVT.

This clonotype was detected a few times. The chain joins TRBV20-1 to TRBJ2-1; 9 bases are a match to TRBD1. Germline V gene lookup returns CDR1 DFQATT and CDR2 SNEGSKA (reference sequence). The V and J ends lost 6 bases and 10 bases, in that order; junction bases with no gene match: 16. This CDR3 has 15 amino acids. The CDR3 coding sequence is TGCAGTGCCCGCCCCCCGGGACAGGGAACAAACGAGCAGTTCTTC. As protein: CSARPPGQGTNEQFF.

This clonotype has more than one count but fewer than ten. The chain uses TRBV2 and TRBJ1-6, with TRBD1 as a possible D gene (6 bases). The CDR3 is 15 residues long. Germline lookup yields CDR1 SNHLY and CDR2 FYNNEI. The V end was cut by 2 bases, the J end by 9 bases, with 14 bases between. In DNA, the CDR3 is TGTGCCAGCAGTGAAAAGGGCGGAGGGGGTTCACCCCTCCACTTT. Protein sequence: CASSEKGGGGSPLHF.

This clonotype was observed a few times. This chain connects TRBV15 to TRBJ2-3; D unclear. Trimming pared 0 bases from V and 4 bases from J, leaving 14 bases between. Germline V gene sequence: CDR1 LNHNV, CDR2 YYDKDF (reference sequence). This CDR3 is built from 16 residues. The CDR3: CATSRDGSSGADTQYF. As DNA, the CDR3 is TGTGCCACCAGCAGAGATGGGTCTAGTGGTGCAGATACGCAGTATTTT.

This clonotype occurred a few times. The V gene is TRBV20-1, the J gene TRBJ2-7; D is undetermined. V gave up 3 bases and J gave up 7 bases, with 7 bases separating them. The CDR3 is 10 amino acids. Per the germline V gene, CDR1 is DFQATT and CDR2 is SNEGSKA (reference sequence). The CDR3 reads CSASNEEQYF. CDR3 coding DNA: TGCAGTGCTAGTAATGAGGAGCAGTACTTC.

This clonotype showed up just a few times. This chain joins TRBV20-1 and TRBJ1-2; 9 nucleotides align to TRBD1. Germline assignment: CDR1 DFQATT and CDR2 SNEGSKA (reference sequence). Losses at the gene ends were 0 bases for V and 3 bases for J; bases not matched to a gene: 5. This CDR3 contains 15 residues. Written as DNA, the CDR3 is TGCAGTGCTAGAGAAACAGGGGGCGCGTACTATGGCTACACCTTC. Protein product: CSARETGGAYYGYTF.

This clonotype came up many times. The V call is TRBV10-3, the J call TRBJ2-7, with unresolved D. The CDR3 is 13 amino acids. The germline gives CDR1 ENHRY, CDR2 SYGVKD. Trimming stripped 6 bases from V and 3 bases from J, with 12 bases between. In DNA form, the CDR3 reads TGTGCCATCAGGGGAACTGAGAACTACGAGCAGTACTTC. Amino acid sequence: CAIRGTENYEQYF.

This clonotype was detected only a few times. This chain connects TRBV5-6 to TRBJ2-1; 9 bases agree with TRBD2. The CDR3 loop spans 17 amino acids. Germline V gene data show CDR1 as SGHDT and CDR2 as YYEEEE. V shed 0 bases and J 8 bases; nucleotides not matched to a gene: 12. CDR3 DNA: TGTGCCAGCAGCTTGGCCTTGGCGGGGGGGTTTCTTGATGAGCAGTTCTTC. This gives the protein CASSLALAGGFLDEQFF.

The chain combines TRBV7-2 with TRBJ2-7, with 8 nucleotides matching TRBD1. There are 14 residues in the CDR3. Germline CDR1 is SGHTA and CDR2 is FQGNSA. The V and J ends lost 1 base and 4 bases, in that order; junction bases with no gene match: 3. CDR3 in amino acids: CASSLGRTGYEQYF. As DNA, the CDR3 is TGTGCCAGCAGCTTAGGGAGGACAGGGTACGAGCAGTACTTC. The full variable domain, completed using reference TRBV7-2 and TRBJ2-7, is GAGVSQSPSNKVTEKGKDVELRCDPISGHTALYWYRQSLGQGLEFLIYFQGNSAPDKSGLPSDRFSAERTGGSVSTLTIQRTQQEDSAVYLCASSLGRTGYEQYFGPGTRLTVT.

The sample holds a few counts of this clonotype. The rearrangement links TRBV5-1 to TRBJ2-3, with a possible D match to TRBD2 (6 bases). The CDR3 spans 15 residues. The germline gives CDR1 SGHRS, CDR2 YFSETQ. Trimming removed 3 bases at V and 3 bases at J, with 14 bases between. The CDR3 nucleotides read TGCGCCAGCAGCTCCCCGGGGGAAAGGACAGATACGCAGTATTTT. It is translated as CASSSPGERTDTQYF. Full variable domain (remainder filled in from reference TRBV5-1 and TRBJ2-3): KAGVTQTPRYLIKTRGQQVTLSCSPISGHRSVSWYQQTPGQGLQFLFEYFSETQRNKGNFPGRFSGRQFSNSRSEMNVSTLELGDSALYLCASSSPGERTDTQYFGPGTRLTVL.

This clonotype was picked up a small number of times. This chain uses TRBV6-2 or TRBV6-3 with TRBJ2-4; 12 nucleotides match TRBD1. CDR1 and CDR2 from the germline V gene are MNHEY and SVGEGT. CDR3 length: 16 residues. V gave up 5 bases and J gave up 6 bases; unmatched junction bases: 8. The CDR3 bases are TGTGCCAGCAGTAGACCCCGGGACAGGGGGCGAAACATTCAGTACTTC. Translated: CASSRPRDRGRNIQYF.

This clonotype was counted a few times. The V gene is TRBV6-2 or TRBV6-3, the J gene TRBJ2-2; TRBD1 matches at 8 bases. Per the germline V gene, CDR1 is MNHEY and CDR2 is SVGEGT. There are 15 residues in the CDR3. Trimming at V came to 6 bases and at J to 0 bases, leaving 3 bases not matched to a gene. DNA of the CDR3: TGTGCCAGCAGCAGGACAGGGACGAACACCGGGGAGCTGTTTTTT. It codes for CASSRTGTNTGELFF.